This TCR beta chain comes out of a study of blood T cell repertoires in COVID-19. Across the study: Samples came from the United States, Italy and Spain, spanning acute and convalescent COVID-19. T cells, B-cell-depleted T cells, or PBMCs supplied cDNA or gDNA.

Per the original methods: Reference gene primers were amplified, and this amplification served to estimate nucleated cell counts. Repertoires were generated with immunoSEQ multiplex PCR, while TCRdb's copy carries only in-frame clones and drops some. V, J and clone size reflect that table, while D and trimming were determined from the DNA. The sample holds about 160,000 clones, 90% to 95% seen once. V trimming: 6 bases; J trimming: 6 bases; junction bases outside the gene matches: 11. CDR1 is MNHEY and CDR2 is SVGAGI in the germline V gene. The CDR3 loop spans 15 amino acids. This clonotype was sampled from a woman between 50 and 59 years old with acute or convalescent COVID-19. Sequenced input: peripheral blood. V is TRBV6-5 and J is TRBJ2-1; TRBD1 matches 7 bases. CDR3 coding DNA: TGTGCCAGCAGGCCCGACAGGGTAGGTTTCAATGAGCAGTTCTTC. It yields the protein CASRPDRVGFNEQFF.